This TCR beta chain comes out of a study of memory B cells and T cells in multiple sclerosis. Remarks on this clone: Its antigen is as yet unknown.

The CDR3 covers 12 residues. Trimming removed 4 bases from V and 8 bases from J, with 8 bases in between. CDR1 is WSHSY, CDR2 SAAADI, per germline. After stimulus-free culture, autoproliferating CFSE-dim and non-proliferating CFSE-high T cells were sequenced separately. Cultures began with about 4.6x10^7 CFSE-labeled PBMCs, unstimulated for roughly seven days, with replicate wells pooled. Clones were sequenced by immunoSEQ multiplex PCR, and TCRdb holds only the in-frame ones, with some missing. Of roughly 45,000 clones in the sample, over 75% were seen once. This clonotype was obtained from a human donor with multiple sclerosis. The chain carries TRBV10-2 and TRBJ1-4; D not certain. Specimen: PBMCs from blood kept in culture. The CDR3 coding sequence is TGCGCCAGCAGTGGGTCGGGAGAAAAACTGTTTTTT. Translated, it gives CASSGSGEKLFF.